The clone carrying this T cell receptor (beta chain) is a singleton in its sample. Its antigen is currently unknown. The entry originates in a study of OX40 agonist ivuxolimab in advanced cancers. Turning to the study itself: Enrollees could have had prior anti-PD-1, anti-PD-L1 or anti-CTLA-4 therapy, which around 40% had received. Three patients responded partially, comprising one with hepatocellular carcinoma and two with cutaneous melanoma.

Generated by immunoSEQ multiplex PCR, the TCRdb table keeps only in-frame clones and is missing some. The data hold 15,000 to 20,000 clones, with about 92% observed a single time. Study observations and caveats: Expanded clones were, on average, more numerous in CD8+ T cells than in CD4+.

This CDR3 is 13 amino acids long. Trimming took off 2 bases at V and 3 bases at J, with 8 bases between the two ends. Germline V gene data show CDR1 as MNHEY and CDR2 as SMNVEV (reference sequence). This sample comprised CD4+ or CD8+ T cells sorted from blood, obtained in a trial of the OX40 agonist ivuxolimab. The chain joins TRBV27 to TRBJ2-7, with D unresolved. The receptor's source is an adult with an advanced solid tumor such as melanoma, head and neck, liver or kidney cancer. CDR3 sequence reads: CASSLAAYYEQYF. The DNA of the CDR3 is TGTGCCAGCAGTTTAGCTGCCTACTACGAGCAGTACTTC.